This TCR beta chain appears in the sequencing data of a study of CD8+CD57+ T cells in acquired aplastic anemia. The wider study: DNA per sorted CD4+ or CD8+ sample ranged about 0.2 to 27.4 ug, averaging 3.2 ug. For CD4+ cells, healthy donors had an average of approximately 10 million reads.

This clonotype was detected ten times or more. No antigen is known for it. Whole-study findings and limits: Patients shared about 30 CD8+ CDR3 sequences with controls.

Trimming pared 0 bases from V and 7 bases from J, leaving 13 bases between. This CDR3 region has 15 residues. Germline V gene data show CDR1 as LGHNA and CDR2 as YSLEER. CDR3 and TCR beta VDJ profiling relied on genomic DNA as the template. MiXCR, run by TCRdb on the reads, gives a single entry per CDR3 protein. The sample lists around 170,000 distinct CDR3 sequences; 46% were seen once. The V call is TRBV4-3, the J call TRBJ1-5, with TRBD1 as a possible D gene (5 bases). The receptor comes from a human donor in good health. Source material: sorted CD4+, CD8+, or CD8+CD57+ T cells (not recorded which) from PBMCs. CDR3 nucleotide sequence: TGCGCCAGCAGCCAAGATGGGGGGTGGCGGCAGCCCCAGCATTTT. This encodes CASSQDGGWRQPQHF.